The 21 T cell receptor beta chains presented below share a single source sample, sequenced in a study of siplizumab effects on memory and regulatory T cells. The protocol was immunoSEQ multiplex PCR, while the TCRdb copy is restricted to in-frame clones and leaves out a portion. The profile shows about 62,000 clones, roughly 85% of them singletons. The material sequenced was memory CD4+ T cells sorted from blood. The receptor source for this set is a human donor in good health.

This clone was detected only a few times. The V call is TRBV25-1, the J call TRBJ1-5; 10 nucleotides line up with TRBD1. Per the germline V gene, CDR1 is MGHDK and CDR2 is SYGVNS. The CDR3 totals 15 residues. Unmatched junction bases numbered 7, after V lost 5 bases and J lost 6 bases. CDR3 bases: TGTGCCAGCAGTAGACAGGGGGCAGTCGTTCAGCCCCAGCATTTT. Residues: CASSRQGAVVQPQHF.

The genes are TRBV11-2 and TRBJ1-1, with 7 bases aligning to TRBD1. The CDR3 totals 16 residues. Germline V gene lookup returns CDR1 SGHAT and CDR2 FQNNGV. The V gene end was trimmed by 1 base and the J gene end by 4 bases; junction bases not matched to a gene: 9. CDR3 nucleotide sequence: TGTGCCAGCAGCTTAGTGAGGGGGCTAGTGGGCACTGAAGCTTTCTTT. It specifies CASSLVRGLVGTEAFF. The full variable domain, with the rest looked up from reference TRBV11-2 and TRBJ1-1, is EAGVAQSPRYKIIEKRQSVAFWCNPISGHATLYWYQQILGQGPKLLIQFQNNGVVDDSQLPKDRFSAERLKGVDSTLKIQPAKLEDSAVYLCASSLVRGLVGTEAFFGQGTRLTVV.

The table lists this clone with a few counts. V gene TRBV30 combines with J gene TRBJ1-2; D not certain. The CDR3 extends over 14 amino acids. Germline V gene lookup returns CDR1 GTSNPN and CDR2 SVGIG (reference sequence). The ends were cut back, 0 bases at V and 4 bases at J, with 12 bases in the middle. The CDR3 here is CAWSVPRDPYGYTF. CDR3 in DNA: TGTGCCTGGAGTGTACCGAGGGATCCCTATGGCTACACCTTC.

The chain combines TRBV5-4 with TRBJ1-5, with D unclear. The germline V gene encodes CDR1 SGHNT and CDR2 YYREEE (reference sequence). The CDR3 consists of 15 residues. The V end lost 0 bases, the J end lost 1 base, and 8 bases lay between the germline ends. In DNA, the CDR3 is TGTGCCAGCAGCTTGGAGGGATGGAGCAATCAGCCCCAGCATTTT. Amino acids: CASSLEGWSNQPQHF.

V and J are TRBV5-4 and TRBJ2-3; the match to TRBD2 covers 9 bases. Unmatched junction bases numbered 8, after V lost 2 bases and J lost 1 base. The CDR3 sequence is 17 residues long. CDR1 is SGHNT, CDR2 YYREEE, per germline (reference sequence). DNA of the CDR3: TGTGCCAGCAGCTTAGGACGACGGACTAGCGGCACAGATACGCAGTATTTT. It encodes CASSLGRRTSGTDTQYF.

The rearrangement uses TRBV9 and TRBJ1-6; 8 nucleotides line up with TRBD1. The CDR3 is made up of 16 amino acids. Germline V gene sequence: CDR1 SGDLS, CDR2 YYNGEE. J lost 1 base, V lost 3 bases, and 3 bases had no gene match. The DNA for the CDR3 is TGTGCCAGCAGCGCAGGGGGCGCATCCTATAATTCACCCCTCCACTTT. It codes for CASSAGGASYNSPLHF.

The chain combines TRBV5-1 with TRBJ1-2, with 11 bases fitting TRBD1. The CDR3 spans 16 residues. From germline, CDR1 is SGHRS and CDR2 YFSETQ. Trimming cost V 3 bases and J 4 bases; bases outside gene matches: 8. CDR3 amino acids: CASSYGGTGGSYGYTF. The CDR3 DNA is TGCGCCAGCAGCTACGGAGGGACAGGGGGGTCCTATGGCTACACCTTC.

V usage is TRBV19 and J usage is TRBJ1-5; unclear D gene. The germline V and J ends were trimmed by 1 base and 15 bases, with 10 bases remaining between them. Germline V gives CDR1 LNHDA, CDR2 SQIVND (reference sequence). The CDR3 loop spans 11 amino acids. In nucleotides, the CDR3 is TGTGCCAGTAGTATAGGTACAAAAGTGCATTTT. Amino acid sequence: CASSIGTKVHF.

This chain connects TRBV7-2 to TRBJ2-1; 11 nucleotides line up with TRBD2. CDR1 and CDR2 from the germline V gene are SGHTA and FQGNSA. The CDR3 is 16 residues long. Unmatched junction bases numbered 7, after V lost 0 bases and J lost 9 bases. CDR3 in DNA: TGTGCCAGCAGCTTAGCGGGTAGCGGGGGGGCGGGTGAGCAGTTCTTC. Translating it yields CASSLAGSGGAGEQFF.

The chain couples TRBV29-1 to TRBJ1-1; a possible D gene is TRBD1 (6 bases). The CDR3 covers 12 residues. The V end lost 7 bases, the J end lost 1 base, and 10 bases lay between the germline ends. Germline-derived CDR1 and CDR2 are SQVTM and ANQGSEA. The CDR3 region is CSATTGNTEAFF. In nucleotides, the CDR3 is TGCAGCGCAACGACAGGGAACACTGAAGCTTTCTTT.

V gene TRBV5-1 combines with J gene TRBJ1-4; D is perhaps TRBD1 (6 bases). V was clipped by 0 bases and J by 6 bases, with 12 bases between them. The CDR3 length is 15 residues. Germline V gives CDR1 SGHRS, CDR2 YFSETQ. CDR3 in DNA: TGCGCCAGCAGCTTGGAGGGGGGTAGGCATGAAAAACTGTTTTTT. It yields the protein CASSLEGGRHEKLFF.

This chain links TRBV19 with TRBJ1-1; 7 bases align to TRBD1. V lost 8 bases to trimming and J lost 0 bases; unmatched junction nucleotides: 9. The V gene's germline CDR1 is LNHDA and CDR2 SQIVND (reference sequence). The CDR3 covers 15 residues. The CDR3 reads CASRRHGTVNTEAFF. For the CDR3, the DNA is TGTGCCAGTCGACGACACGGGACAGTGAACACTGAAGCTTTCTTT.

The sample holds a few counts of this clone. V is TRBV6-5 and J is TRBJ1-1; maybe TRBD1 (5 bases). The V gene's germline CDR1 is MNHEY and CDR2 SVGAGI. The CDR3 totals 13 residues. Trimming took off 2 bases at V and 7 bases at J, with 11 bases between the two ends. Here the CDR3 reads CASSYDGHHEAFF. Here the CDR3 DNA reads TGTGCCAGCAGTTACGATGGACACCATGAAGCTTTCTTT.

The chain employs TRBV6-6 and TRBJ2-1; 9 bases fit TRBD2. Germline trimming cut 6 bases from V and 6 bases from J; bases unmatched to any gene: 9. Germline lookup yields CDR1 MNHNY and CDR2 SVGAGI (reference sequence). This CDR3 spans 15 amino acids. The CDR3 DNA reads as TGTGCCAGCAGCCCCAGCCAGCGGGGGGCCAATGAGCAGTTCTTC. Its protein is CASSPSQRGANEQFF.

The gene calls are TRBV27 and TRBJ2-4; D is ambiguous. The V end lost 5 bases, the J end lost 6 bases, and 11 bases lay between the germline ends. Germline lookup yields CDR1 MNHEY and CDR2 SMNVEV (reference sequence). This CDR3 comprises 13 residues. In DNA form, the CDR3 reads TGTGCCAGCAGTAACGAGCGAGGAAACATTCAGTACTTC. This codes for CASSNERGNIQYF.

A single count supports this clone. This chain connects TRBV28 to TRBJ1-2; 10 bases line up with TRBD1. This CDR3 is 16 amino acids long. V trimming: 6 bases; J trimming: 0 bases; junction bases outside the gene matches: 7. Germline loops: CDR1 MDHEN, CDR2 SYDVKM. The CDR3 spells CASRRTGGNANYGYTF. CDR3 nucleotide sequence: TGTGCCAGCAGGCGGACAGGGGGTAACGCTAACTATGGCTACACCTTC.

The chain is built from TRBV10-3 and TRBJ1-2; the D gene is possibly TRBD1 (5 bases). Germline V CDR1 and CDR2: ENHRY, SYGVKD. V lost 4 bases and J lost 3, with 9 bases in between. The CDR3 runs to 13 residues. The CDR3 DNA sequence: TGTGCCATCAGTGTCCGGGGGGACTATGGCTACACCTTC. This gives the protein CAISVRGDYGYTF.

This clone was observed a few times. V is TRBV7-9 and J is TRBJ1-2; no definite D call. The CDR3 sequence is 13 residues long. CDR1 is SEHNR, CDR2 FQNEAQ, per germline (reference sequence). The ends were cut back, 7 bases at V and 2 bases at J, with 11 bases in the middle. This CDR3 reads CASISRLNYGYTF. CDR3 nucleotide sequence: TGTGCCAGCATCTCGCGGCTCAACTATGGCTACACCTTC. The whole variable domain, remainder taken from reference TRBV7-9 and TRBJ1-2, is DTGVSQNPRHKITKRGQNVTFRCDPISEHNRLYWYRQTLGQGPEFLTYFQNEAQLEKSRLLSDRFSAERPKGSFSTLEIQRTEQGDSAMYLCASISRLNYGYTFGSGTRLTVV.

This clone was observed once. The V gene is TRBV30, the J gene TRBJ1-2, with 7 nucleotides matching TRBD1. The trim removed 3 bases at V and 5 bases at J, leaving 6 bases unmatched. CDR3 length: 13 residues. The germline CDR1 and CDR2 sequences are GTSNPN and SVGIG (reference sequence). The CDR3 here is CAWSQGDPYGYTF. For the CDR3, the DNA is TGTGCCTGGAGCCAGGGGGATCCATATGGCTACACCTTC.

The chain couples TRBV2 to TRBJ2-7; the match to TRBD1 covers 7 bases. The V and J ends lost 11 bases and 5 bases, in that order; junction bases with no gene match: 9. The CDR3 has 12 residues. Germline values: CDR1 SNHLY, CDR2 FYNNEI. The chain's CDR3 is CASGTVGHEQYF. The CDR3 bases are TGTGCCTCCGGGACAGTCGGCCACGAGCAGTACTTC. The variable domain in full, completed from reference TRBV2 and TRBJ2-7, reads EPEVTQTPSHQVTQMGQEVILRCVPISNHLYFYWYRQILGQKVEFLVSFYNNEISEKSEIFDDQFSVERPDGSNFTLKIRSTKLEDSAMYFCASGTVGHEQYFGPGTRLTVT.

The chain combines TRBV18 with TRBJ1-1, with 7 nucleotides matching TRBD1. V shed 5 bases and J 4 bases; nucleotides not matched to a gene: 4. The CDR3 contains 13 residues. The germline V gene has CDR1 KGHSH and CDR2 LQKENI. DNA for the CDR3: TGTGCCAGCTCAGAGGGGGCGAGCACTGAAGCTTTCTTT. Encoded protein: CASSEGASTEAFF.